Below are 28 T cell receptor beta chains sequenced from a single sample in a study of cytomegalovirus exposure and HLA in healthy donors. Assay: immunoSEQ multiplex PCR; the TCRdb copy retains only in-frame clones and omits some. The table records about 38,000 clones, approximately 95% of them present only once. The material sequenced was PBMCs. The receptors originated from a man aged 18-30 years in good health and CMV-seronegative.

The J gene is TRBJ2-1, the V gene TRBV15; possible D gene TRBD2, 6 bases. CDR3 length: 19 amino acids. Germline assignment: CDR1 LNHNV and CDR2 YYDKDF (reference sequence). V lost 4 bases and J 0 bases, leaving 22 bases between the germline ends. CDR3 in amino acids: CATSIHQLAEASSYNEQFF. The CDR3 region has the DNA TGTGCCACCAGCATTCATCAGTTAGCGGAGGCGAGCTCCTACAATGAGCAGTTCTTC.

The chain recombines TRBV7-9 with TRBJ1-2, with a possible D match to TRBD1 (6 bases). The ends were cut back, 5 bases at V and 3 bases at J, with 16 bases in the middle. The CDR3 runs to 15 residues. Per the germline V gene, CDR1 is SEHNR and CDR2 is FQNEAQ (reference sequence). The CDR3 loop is CASSPAGADHYGYTF. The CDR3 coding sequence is TGTGCCAGCAGCCCGGCAGGGGCCGATCACTATGGCTACACCTTC. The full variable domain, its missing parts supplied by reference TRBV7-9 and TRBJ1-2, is DTGVSQNPRHKITKRGQNVTFRCDPISEHNRLYWYRQTLGQGPEFLTYFQNEAQLEKSRLLSDRFSAERPKGSFSTLEIQRTEQGDSAMYLCASSPAGADHYGYTFGSGTRLTVV.

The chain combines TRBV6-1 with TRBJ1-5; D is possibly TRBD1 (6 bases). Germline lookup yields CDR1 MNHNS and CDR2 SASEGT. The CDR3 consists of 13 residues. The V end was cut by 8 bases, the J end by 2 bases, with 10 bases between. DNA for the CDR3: TGTGCCAGCTCAGGGGATCGCAATCAGCCCCAGCATTTT. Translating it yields CASSGDRNQPQHF.

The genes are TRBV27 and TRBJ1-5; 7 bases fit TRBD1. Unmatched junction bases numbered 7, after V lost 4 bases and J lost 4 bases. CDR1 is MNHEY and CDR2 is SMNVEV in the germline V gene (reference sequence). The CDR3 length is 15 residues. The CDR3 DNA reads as TGTGCCAGCAGTTGGGACAGTAAGGGTAATCAGCCCCAGCATTTT. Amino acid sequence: CASSWDSKGNQPQHF.

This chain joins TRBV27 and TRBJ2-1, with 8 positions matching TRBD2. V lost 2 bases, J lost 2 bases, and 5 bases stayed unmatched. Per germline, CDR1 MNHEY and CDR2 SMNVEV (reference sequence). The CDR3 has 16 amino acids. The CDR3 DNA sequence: TGTGCCAGCAGTTTAGTTTCCGGGGGGGCCTACAATGAGCAGTTCTTC. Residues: CASSLVSGGAYNEQFF.

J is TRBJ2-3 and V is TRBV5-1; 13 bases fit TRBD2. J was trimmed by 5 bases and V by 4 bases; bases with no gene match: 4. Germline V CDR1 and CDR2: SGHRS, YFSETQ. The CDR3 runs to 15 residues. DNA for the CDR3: TGCGCCAGCAGCCCGGGACTAGCGGGAAAAGATACGCAGTATTTT. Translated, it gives CASSPGLAGKDTQYF.

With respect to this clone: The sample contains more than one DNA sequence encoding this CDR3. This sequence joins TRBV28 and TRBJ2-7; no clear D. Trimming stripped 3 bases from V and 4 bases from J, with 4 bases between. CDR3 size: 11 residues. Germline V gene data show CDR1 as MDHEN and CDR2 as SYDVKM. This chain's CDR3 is CASSFRYEQYF. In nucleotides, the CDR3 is TGTGCCAGCAGTTTTCGGTACGAGCAGTACTTC.

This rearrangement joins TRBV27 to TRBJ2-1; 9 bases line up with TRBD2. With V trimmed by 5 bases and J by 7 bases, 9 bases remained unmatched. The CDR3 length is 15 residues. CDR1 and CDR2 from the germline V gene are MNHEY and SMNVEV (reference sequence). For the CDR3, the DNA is TGTGCCAGCAGTCCCCTTGCGGGGGGGCCGAATGAGCAGTTCTTC. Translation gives CASSPLAGGPNEQFF.

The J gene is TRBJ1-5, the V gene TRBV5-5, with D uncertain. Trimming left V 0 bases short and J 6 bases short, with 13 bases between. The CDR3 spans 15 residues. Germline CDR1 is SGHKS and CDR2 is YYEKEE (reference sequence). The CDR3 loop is CASSLVGEPPQPQHF. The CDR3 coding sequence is TGTGCCAGCAGCTTGGTTGGGGAGCCCCCTCAGCCCCAGCATTTT.

Here the CDR3 DNA reads TGTGCCAGTAGAGAGGGCTACGAGCAGTACTTC. Its translation is CASREGYEQYF. The chain employs TRBV19 and TRBJ2-7; possibly TRBD2 for D (5 bases). The germline V and J ends were trimmed by 6 bases and 3 bases, with 6 bases remaining between them. The CDR3 consists of 11 residues. Germline assignment: CDR1 LNHDA and CDR2 SQIVND (reference sequence).

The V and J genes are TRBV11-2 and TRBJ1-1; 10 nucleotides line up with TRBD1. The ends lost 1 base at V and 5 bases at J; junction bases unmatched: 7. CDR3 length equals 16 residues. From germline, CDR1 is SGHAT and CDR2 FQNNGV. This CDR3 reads CASSLGIRDRGTEAFF. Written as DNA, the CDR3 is TGTGCCAGCAGCTTAGGAATAAGGGACAGGGGTACTGAAGCTTTCTTT.

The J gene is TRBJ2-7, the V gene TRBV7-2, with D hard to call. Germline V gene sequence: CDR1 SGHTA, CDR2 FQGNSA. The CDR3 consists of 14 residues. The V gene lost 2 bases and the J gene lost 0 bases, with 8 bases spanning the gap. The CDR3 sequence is CASSLSLNSYEQYF. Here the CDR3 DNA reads TGTGCCAGCAGCTTAAGTCTAAACTCCTACGAGCAGTACTTC.

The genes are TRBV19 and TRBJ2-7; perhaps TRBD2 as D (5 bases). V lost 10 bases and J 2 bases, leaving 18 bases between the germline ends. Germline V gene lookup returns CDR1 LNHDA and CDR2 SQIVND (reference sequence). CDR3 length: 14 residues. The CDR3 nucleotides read TGTGCCACCACCCCCGGCGAGGGCCCCTACGAGCAGTACTTC. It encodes CATTPGEGPYEQYF.

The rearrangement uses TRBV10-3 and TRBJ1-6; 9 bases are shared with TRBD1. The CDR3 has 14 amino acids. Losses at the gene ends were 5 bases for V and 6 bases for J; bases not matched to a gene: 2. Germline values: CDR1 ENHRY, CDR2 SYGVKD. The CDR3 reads CAISSGQGNSPLHF. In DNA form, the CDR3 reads TGTGCCATCAGTTCGGGACAGGGTAATTCACCCCTCCACTTT.

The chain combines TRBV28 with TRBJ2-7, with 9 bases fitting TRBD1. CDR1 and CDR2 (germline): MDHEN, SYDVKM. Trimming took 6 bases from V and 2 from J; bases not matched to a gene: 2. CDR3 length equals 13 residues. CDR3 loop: CASRGTGTYEQYF. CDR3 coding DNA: TGTGCCAGCAGGGGGACAGGGACCTACGAGCAGTACTTC.

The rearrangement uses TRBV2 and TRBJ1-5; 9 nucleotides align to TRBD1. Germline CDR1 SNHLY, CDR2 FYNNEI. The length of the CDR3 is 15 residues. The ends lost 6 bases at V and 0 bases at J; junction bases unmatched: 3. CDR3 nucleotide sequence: TGTGCCAGCAGAGGGACAGGGCCTAGCAATCAGCCCCAGCATTTT. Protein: CASRGTGPSNQPQHF.

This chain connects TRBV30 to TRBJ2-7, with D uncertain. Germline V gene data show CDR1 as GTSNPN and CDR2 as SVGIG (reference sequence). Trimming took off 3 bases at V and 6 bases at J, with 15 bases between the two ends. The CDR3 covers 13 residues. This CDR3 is CAWSLVSSSEQYF. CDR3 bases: TGTGCCTGGAGCCTCGTTTCAAGCTCCGAGCAGTACTTC.

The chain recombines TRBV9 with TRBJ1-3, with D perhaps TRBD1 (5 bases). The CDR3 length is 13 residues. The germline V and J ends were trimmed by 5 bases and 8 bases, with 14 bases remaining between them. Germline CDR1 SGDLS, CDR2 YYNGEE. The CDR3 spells CASRGLGGDTIYF. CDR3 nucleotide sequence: TGTGCCAGCAGGGGGTTGGGGGGGGACACCATATATTTT. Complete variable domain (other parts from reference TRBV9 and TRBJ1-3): DSGVTQTPKHLITATGQRVTLRCSPRSGDLSVYWYQQSLDQGLQFLIQYYNGEERAKGNILERFSAQQFPDLHSELNLSSLELGDSALYFCASRGLGGDTIYFGEGSWLTVV.

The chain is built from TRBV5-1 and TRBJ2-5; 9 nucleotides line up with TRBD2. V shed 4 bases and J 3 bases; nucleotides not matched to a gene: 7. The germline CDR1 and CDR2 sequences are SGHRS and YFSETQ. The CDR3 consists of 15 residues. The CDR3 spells CASSGTSSSKETQYF. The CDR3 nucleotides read TGCGCCAGCAGCGGGACTAGCAGCTCCAAAGAGACCCAGTACTTC.

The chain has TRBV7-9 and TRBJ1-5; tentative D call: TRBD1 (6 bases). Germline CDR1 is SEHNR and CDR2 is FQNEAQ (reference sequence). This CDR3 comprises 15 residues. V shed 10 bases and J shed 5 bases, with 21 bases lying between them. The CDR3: CATQPVRGGDQPQHF. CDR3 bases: TGTGCCACCCAACCTGTGAGGGGGGGGGATCAGCCCCAGCATTTT.

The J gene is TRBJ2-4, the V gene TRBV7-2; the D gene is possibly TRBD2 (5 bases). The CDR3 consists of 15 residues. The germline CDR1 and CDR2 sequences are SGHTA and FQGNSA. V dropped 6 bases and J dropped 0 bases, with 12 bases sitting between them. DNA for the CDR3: TGTGCCAGCAGGGCCGGGGTTCTAGCCAAAAACATTCAGTACTTC. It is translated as CASRAGVLAKNIQYF.

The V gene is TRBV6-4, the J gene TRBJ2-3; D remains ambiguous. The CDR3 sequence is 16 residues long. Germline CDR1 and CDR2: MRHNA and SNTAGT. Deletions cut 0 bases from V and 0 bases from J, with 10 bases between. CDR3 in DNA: TGTGCCAGCAGTGACTCGACTCCGGCTAGCACAGATACGCAGTATTTT. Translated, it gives CASSDSTPASTDTQYF.

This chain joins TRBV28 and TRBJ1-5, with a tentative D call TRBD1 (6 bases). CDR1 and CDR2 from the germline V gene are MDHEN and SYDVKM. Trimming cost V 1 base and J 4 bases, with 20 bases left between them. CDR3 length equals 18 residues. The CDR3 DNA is TGTGCCAGCAGTTTATTAGGGCAGGGGCTCGCCCTAAATCAGCCCCAGCATTTT. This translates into CASSLLGQGLALNQPQHF. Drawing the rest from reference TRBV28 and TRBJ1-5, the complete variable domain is DVKVTQSSRYLVKRTGEKVFLECVQDMDHENMFWYRQDPGLGLRLIYFSYDVKMKEKGDIPEGYSVSREKKERFSLILESASTNQTSMYLCASSLLGQGLALNQPQHFGDGTRLSIL.

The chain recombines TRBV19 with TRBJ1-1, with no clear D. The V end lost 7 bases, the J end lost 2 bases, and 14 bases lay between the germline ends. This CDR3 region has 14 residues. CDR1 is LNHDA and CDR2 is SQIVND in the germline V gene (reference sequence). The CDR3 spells CASTPLAGNTEAFF. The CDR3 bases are TGTGCCAGTACCCCCTTAGCCGGAAACACTGAAGCTTTCTTT.

The CDR3 nucleotides are TGCGCCAGCAGCGGCGACAGGGTTGGCTACGAGCAGTACTTC. This gives the protein CASSGDRVGYEQYF. The chain joins TRBV5-1 to TRBJ2-7; TRBD1 aligns across 7 bases. This CDR3 has 14 amino acids. V shed 4 bases and J 3 bases; nucleotides not matched to a gene: 7. CDR1 and CDR2 from the germline V gene are SGHRS and YFSETQ.

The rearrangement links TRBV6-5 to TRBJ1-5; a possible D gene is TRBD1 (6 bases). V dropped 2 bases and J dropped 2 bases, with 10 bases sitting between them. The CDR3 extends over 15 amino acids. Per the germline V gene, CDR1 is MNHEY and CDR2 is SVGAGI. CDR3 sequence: CASSYDRMGNQPQHF. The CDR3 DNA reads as TGTGCCAGCAGTTACGACAGGATGGGCAATCAGCCCCAGCATTTT.

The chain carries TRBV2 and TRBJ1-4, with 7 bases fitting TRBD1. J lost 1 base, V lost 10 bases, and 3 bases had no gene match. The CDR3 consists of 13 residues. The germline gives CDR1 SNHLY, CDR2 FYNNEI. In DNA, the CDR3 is TGTGCCACCTACAGGGGAACTAATGAAAAACTGTTTTTT. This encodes CATYRGTNEKLFF.

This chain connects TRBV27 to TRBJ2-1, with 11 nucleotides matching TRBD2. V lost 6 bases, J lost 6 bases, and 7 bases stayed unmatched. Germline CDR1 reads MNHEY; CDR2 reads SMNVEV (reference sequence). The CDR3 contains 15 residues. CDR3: CASSLLAGALNEQFF. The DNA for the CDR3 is TGTGCCAGCAGCTTACTAGCGGGGGCCCTCAATGAGCAGTTCTTC.